This T cell receptor beta chain came from a study of regulatory T cells in long-lasting Graves disease. The sample's time point: newly diagnosed GD, antithyroid drugs for less than 3 months. TCR sequences were obtained from RNA taken from PBMCs. Construction of the TCR beta libraries employed iRepertoire HTBI primers in conjunction with Arm-PCR of CDR3 regions. TCRdb reprocessed the multiplex PCR reads with MiXCR, giving one entry per CDR3 protein. This sample has some 450,000 distinct CDR3 sequences, with roughly 15% found just once. V dropped 6 bases and J dropped 8 bases, with 14 bases sitting between them. This CDR3 has 13 residues. Germline V CDR1 and CDR2: SGHTA, FQGNSA. These data also featured in a second study, about T cells in Graves' hyperthyroidism and ophthalmopathy. That paper states: A model of 13 V-J features distinguished ophthalmopathy from stable hyperthyroidism.

This sample comprised peripheral blood mononuclear cells (PBMCs), obtained at new diagnosis, from a patient treated with antithyroid drugs. The V call is TRBV7-2, the J call TRBJ2-1; D is possibly TRBD1 (8 bases). This receptor was identified in a woman younger than 45 with Graves disease. DNA of the CDR3: TGTGCCAGCAGATCACAGGGGGGGGATGAGCAGTTCTTC. Translated, it gives CASRSQGGDEQFF.